Listed below are T cell receptor beta chains from one sample, sequenced in a study of blood T cell repertoires in COVID-19. Libraries were prepared by immunoSEQ multiplex PCR; TCRdb keeps only in-frame clonotypes and omits some of them. The sample contains 200,000 to 250,000 clones, approximately 90% of which appear only once. Sequencing was done on a sample of peripheral blood. These receptors were collected from a woman aged 45 to 65 with COVID-19, enrolled during active disease. Both conserved end residues are trimmed from each CDR3. Each record gives: V gene, J gene, CDR3 protein.

>TRBV12-3/TRBV12-4|TRBJ2-3
ASSLVPRDSLL
>TRBV19|TRBJ1-6
ASTSSGGQHRPPLH
>TRBV5-1|TRBJ1-1
ASSPIGGHTEAF
>TRBV7-9|TRBJ1-1
ASSQGTLGEAF
>TRBV7-9|TRBJ2-2
ASSLRTAGELF
>TRBV11-3|TRBJ1-4
ASSLEAATNEKLF
>TRBV7-8|TRBJ1-5
ASSLARGGLGSNQPQH
>TRBV9|TRBJ1-1
ASSPALQGAEAF
>TRBV9|TRBJ2-7
ASSPRATEGYEQY
>TRBV2|TRBJ2-2
ASSEAPAWTGTNTGELF
>TRBV27|TRBJ2-1
ASTRTGPVPVSYNEQF
>TRBV20-1|TRBJ2-2
SASWAHTGELF
>TRBV2|TRBJ1-5
ASCRGNLEPQH
>TRBV7-6|TRBJ1-1
ASSSSITGLEAF
>TRBV10-1|TRBJ1-5
ARGTGAYSNQPQH
>TRBV27|TRBJ1-1
ASSLGRRGYTEAF
>TRBV5-6|TRBJ1-5
ASSFRTDSYQPQH
>TRBV2|TRBJ2-7
ASSEARGGNSYEQY
>TRBV28|TRBJ2-5
ASSLERQY
>TRBV15|TRBJ2-3
ATSRDLSTDTQY
>TRBV11-3|TRBJ2-2
ASSLGPQGSRELF